Below are 21 T cell receptor beta chains sequenced from a single sample in a study of PD-L1 blockade in urothelial cancer. The time point denotes: peripheral blood 6 weeks after treatment start. Assay: immunoSEQ multiplex PCR; the TCRdb copy retains only in-frame clones and omits some. The sample includes around 120,000 clones, roughly 90% of them seen just once. The sample was PBMCs, taken around atezolizumab (anti-PD-L1) treatment. These receptor sequences come from a man aged 55 to 70 with urothelial cancer.

This chain connects TRBV5-1 to TRBJ2-2; D is perhaps TRBD2 (6 bases). The CDR3 is made up of 14 amino acids. V shed 5 bases and J shed 1 base, with 9 bases lying between them. Per the germline V gene, CDR1 is SGHRS and CDR2 is YFSETQ. As DNA, the CDR3 is TGCGCCAGCAGGTGGCGGGAGAACACCGGGGAGCTGTTTTTT. The encoded protein is CASRWRENTGELFF.

V gene TRBV29-1 combines with J gene TRBJ2-3, with 11 bases that match TRBD1. Germline CDR1 and CDR2: SQVTM and ANQGSEA. The J segment lost 4 bases and the V segment lost 5 bases, leaving 8 bases of the junction unmatched. This CDR3 contains 15 residues. The CDR3 bases are TGCAGCGTTTGGGGTGGGACAGGGGGTGCAGATACGCAGTATTTT. It is translated as CSVWGGTGGADTQYF.

V and J are TRBV5-8 and TRBJ2-2; 11 bases match TRBD1. The V gene end was trimmed by 4 bases and the J gene end by 4 bases; junction bases not matched to a gene: 12. The CDR3 spans 18 residues. CDR1 and CDR2 from the germline V gene are SGHTS and YDEGEE. CDR3 amino acids: CASSAQDRGHQGTGELFF. For the CDR3, the DNA is TGTGCCAGCAGCGCGCAGGACAGGGGGCATCAGGGCACCGGGGAGCTGTTTTTT.

CDR3 nucleotides: TGTGCCAGCAGAAGAGGGGGGGACTATGGCTACACCTTC. Amino acid sequence: CASRRGGDYGYTF. V is TRBV6-5 and J is TRBJ1-2, with D possibly being TRBD1 (6 bases). Trimming cost V 6 bases and J 3 bases, with 11 bases left between them. CDR1 is MNHEY and CDR2 is SVGAGI in the germline V gene. There are 13 residues in the CDR3.

This chain joins TRBV30 and TRBJ1-1, with 8 nucleotides matching TRBD1. Germline CDR1 is GTSNPN and CDR2 is SVGIG (reference sequence). Trimming cost V 2 bases and J 7 bases; bases outside gene matches: 3. This CDR3 is 12 amino acids long. The CDR3 region has the DNA TGTGCCTGGAGTAAACAGGGGGGTGAAGCTTTCTTT. It encodes CAWSKQGGEAFF. Filled out from reference TRBV30 and TRBJ1-1, the complete variable domain reads SQTIHQWPATLVQPVGSPLSLECTVEGTSNPNLYWYRQAAGRGLQLLFYSVGIGQISSEVPQNLSASRPQDRQFILSSKKLLLSDSGFYLCAWSKQGGEAFFGQGTRLTVV.

V is TRBV18 and J is TRBJ1-3, with a tentative D call TRBD1 (6 bases). V was cut by 2 bases and J by 4 bases, with 9 bases left in between. The germline V gene encodes CDR1 KGHSH and CDR2 LQKENI. CDR3 length equals 14 residues. CDR3 residues: CASSPGGEGNTIYF. The CDR3 bases are TGTGCCAGCTCACCAGGGGGCGAAGGAAACACCATATATTTT.

In its sample, this clone was seen once. The V and J genes are TRBV7-8 and TRBJ2-5, with TRBD2 matching 10 bases. After removal of 0 bases from V and 7 bases from J, the junction contained 11 bases not matched to a gene. This CDR3 contains 17 residues. Germline CDR1 reads SGHVS; CDR2 reads FQNEAQ. DNA of the CDR3: TGTGCCAGCAGCTTAGCGGGGTCTAGCGGGGGTCGGGGGACCCAGTACTTC. Translation gives CASSLAGSSGGRGTQYF.

This clone was detected once. The rearrangement joins TRBV9 to TRBJ2-2; D remains unclear. Trimming took 4 bases from V and 4 from J, leaving 8 bases between them. The CDR3 is made up of 13 amino acids. Germline CDR1 and CDR2: SGDLS and YYNGEE. CDR3 sequence reads: CASSPPGTGELFF. DNA for the CDR3: TGTGCCAGCAGCCCCCCGGGCACCGGGGAGCTGTTTTTT.

The rearrangement joins TRBV7-9 to TRBJ2-5; maybe TRBD2 (5 bases). Trimming pared 5 bases from V and 1 base from J, leaving 11 bases between. This CDR3 has 14 residues. Germline V gene sequence: CDR1 SEHNR, CDR2 FQNEAQ (reference sequence). Here the CDR3 reads CASSLSGSQETQYF. The CDR3 DNA reads as TGTGCCAGCAGCCTTTCGGGAAGCCAAGAGACCCAGTACTTC.

The V call is TRBV9, the J call TRBJ1-2, with 9 nucleotides matching TRBD1. Germline CDR1 is SGDLS and CDR2 is YYNGEE. The CDR3 is 12 amino acids. The ends lost 0 bases at V and 12 bases at J; junction bases unmatched: 3. The CDR3 loop is CASSVGGQGHTF. The CDR3 nucleotides read TGTGCCAGCAGCGTAGGGGGACAGGGCCACACCTTC.

The chain couples TRBV30 to TRBJ2-2; D is uncertain. Germline V gene lookup returns CDR1 GTSNPN and CDR2 SVGIG (reference sequence). V lost 1 base, J lost 1 base, and 4 bases lay in between. The CDR3 runs to 13 residues. The CDR3 DNA reads as TGTGCCTGGAGTGGGAGGAACACCGGGGAGCTGTTTTTT. Its translation is CAWSGRNTGELFF. The full variable domain, with the rest looked up from reference TRBV30 and TRBJ2-2, is SQTIHQWPATLVQPVGSPLSLECTVEGTSNPNLYWYRQAAGRGLQLLFYSVGIGQISSEVPQNLSASRPQDRQFILSSKKLLLSDSGFYLCAWSGRNTGELFFGEGSRLTVL.

The genes are TRBV9 and TRBJ2-3; TRBD1 matches 8 bases. V lost 0 bases to trimming and J lost 4 bases; unmatched junction nucleotides: 4. CDR3 length: 15 amino acids. The germline CDR1 and CDR2 sequences are SGDLS and YYNGEE. CDR3 amino acids: CASSVAQGAADTQYF. The CDR3 nucleotides read TGTGCCAGCAGCGTAGCTCAGGGGGCGGCAGATACGCAGTATTTT.

This chain connects TRBV5-4 to TRBJ2-5; 7 nucleotides line up with TRBD1. This CDR3 has 13 amino acids. V trimming: 4 bases; J trimming: 2 bases; junction bases outside the gene matches: 2. Looked up from germline, CDR1 is SGHNT and CDR2 is YYREEE (reference sequence). This CDR3 is CASSTGQQETQYF. The CDR3 bases are TGTGCCAGCAGCACGGGACAGCAAGAGACCCAGTACTTC.

The CDR3 loop is CAWSVLAGGLQETQYF. CDR3 DNA sequence: TGTGCCTGGAGTGTACTAGCGGGAGGGCTGCAAGAGACCCAGTACTTC. This chain links TRBV30 with TRBJ2-5; TRBD2 matches 13 bases. The CDR3 is 16 amino acids. Per the germline V gene, CDR1 is GTSNPN and CDR2 is SVGIG (reference sequence). V dropped 0 bases and J dropped 2; count of bases not matched to a gene: 3.

The chain joins TRBV4-1 to TRBJ2-7; D may be TRBD1 (6 bases). Trimming pared 0 bases from V and 6 bases from J, leaving 15 bases between. From germline, CDR1 is MGHRA and CDR2 YSYEKL. The CDR3 sequence is 15 residues long. The CDR3 coding sequence is TGCGCCAGCAGCCAAGAGGAGACAGGTGTCCGCGAGCAGTACTTC. Its protein product is CASSQEETGVREQYF.

The genes are TRBV13 and TRBJ2-2; weak D call: TRBD2 (5 bases). Trimming took off 3 bases at V and 6 bases at J, with 5 bases between the two ends. Germline CDR1 and CDR2: PRHDT and FYEKMQ (reference sequence). The CDR3 runs to 12 residues. In DNA, the CDR3 is TGTGCCAGCAGCTTCGGGGCCGGGGAGCTGTTTTTT. Its translation: CASSFGAGELFF.

V is TRBV5-1 and J is TRBJ2-3; 7 nucleotides line up with TRBD1. The CDR3 has 14 amino acids. Trimming cost V 3 bases and J 6 bases; bases outside gene matches: 7. Looked up from germline, CDR1 is SGHRS and CDR2 is YFSETQ. Here the CDR3 reads CASSSDRAADTQYF. The CDR3 DNA reads TGCGCCAGCAGCTCAGACAGGGCGGCGGATACGCAGTATTTT.

The CDR3 DNA is TGCGCCAGCAGCCCCCGATATACGGGGGGGACCTACAATGAGCAGTTCTTC. It yields the protein CASSPRYTGGTYNEQFF. The gene calls are TRBV4-3 and TRBJ2-1; 8 nucleotides match TRBD2. V was clipped by 4 bases and J by 2 bases; unmatched bases: 10. CDR1 and CDR2 (germline): LGHNA, YSLEER. This CDR3 contains 17 residues.

The CDR3 nucleotides read TGCAGCGTGGCGACAGGGCCGGATGAGCAGTTCTTC. Residues: CSVATGPDEQFF. The rearrangement links TRBV29-1 to TRBJ2-1, with 7 bases aligning to TRBD1. Unmatched junction bases numbered 7, after V lost 6 bases and J lost 8 bases. Germline V CDR1 and CDR2: SQVTM, ANQGSEA. This CDR3 has 12 residues.

This chain joins TRBV5-6 and TRBJ1-1; TRBD1 agrees at 7 bases. The germline CDR1 and CDR2 sequences are SGHDT and YYEEEE. This CDR3 spans 14 amino acids. J lost 4 bases, V lost 0 bases, and 3 bases had no gene match. CDR3 nucleotide sequence: TGTGCCAGCAGCTTGGGACAGGGCGCCACTGAAGCTTTCTTT. Protein: CASSLGQGATEAFF.

The chain uses TRBV11-2 and TRBJ2-7; the match to TRBD2 covers 10 bases. Germline-derived CDR1 and CDR2 are SGHAT and FQNNGV. This CDR3 is built from 17 residues. J lost 1 base, V lost 5 bases, and 11 bases had no gene match. CDR3 in amino acids: CASSRASGSLLSYEQYF. CDR3 in DNA: TGTGCCAGCAGCAGAGCTAGCGGGAGCCTCTTATCCTACGAGCAGTACTTC.